Following are 17 T cell receptor beta chains from one sample sequenced in a study of T cells in Graves' hyperthyroidism and ophthalmopathy. Amplification yielded TCR beta CDR3 regions, with RNA transcripts as the source. In the first-round RT-PCR of the TCR CDR3, the HTBI primer set was used. TCRdb re-derived calls from the multiplex PCR reads in MiXCR, one entry per CDR3 protein. Of 600,000 to 900,000 distinct CDR3 sequences listed, roughly 17% are singletons. Sequences were obtained from blood. The origin of the receptors is a man younger than 35 with Graves' hyperthyroidism.

This clonotype was recorded many times. The rearrangement links TRBV18 to TRBJ2-1, with TRBD1 matching over 11 bases. The germline gives CDR1 KGHSH, CDR2 LQKENI. The length of the CDR3 is 16 residues. The V segment lost 5 bases and the J segment 7 bases; nucleotides outside the gene matches: 10. The CDR3: CASSSRPGQGGNEQFF. CDR3 DNA sequence: TGTGCCAGCTCATCGAGACCGGGACAGGGGGGGAATGAGCAGTTCTTC. The variable domain in full, with the rest retrieved from reference TRBV18 and TRBJ2-1, is NAGVMQNPRHLVRRRGQEARLRCSPMKGHSHVYWYRQLPEEGLKFMVYLQKENIIDESGMPKERFSAEFPKEGPSILRIQQVVRGDSAAYFCASSSRPGQGGNEQFFGPGTRLTVL.

This sequence joins TRBV19 and TRBJ1-5; TRBD1 matches at 9 bases. Germline V CDR1 and CDR2: LNHDA, SQIVND (reference sequence). Unmatched junction bases numbered 5, after V lost 4 bases and J lost 7 bases. The CDR3 runs 14 residues. The CDR3 sequence: CASSTGTGRQPQHF. The CDR3 DNA is TGTGCCAGTAGTACCGGGACAGGGCGACAGCCCCAGCATTTT.

The rearrangement links TRBV5-1 to TRBJ1-6; D remains ambiguous. Trimming took 2 bases from V and 8 from J, leaving 11 bases between them. CDR1 SGHRS and CDR2 YFSETQ come from the germline V gene. This CDR3 has 14 amino acids. The CDR3: CASSLYSRDSPLHF. In DNA, the CDR3 is TGCGCCAGCAGCTTATACAGCCGGGATTCACCCCTCCACTTT. Full variable domain (remainder filled in from reference TRBV5-1 and TRBJ1-6): KAGVTQTPRYLIKTRGQQVTLSCSPISGHRSVSWYQQTPGQGLQFLFEYFSETQRNKGNFPGRFSGRQFSNSRSEMNVSTLELGDSALYLCASSLYSRDSPLHFGNGTRLTVT.

This chain joins TRBV30 and TRBJ2-7; D is ambiguous. Germline V gene data show CDR1 as GTSNPN and CDR2 as SVGIG (reference sequence). The CDR3 has 12 amino acids. Deletions cut 2 bases from V and 0 bases from J, with 5 bases between. CDR3 in DNA: TGTGCCTGGAGTTGGACCTCCTACGAGCAGTACTTC. Translating gives CAWSWTSYEQYF.

This clonotype was seen at least ten times. CDR3 coding DNA: TGTGCCAGCAGTTTGCCAGCGGACAATGAGCAGTTCTTC. Its protein is CASSLPADNEQFF. The chain couples TRBV12-3 or TRBV12-4 to TRBJ2-1; D might be TRBD2 (5 bases). The CDR3 is 13 residues long. Trimming pared 3 bases from V and 5 bases from J, leaving 8 bases between.

The chain is built from TRBV5-1 and TRBJ1-2; 9 nucleotides align to TRBD1. Per the germline V gene, CDR1 is SGHRS and CDR2 is YFSETQ. Trimming removed 4 bases from V and 6 bases from J; junction bases left unmatched: 13. This CDR3 contains 16 residues. This CDR3 is CASSVSGTGNADGYTF. The DNA for the CDR3 is TGCGCCAGCAGCGTTTCCGGGACAGGGAATGCGGATGGCTACACCTTC.

This clonotype was seen repeatedly, ten times or more. The chain joins TRBV28 to TRBJ2-1, with unresolved D. Germline V lookup: CDR1 MDHEN, CDR2 SYDVKM. This CDR3 is 10 amino acids long. V was pared by 11 bases and J by 5 bases, with 7 bases between. Here the CDR3 reads CAAGDNEQFF. CDR3 bases: TGTGCCGCCGGCGACAATGAGCAGTTCTTC.

The rearrangement joins TRBV12-3 or TRBV12-4 to TRBJ2-7, with TRBD1 matching over 7 bases. This CDR3 has 15 amino acids. Trimming at V came to 4 bases and at J to 2 bases, leaving 8 bases not matched to a gene. CDR3 nucleotides: TGTGCCAGCAGTTATGACAGGGTGGCCGCCTACGAGCAGTACTTC. Its translation is CASSYDRVAAYEQYF.

In this sample, this clonotype turned up many times. The genes are TRBV20-1 and TRBJ2-3, with 10 nucleotides matching TRBD2. The CDR3 loop spans 15 amino acids. V shed 0 bases, J shed 5 bases, and the junction held 5 bases outside the gene matches. The germline gives CDR1 DFQATT, CDR2 SNEGSKA (reference sequence). The CDR3 DNA follows: TGCAGTGCTAGAGATCCGACTAGCGGGCAAGATACGCAGTATTTT. Translation: CSARDPTSGQDTQYF.

The chain couples TRBV9 to TRBJ2-3; perhaps TRBD2 as D (6 bases). There are 16 residues in the CDR3. CDR1 is SGDLS and CDR2 is YYNGEE in the germline V gene. Trimming cost V 3 bases and J 4 bases, with 18 bases left between them. CDR3 sequence: CASSATRLVWADTQYF. CDR3 bases: TGTGCCAGCAGCGCGACCCGACTAGTTTGGGCAGATACGCAGTATTTT.

The CDR3, as DNA: TGTGCCAGCAGCCCCCGAGCGGGACTGGCCAAAAACATTCAGTACTTC. Translated: CASSPRAGLAKNIQYF. This chain joins TRBV11-3 and TRBJ2-4; 7 bases line up with TRBD2. Germline V gene sequence: CDR1 SGHNT, CDR2 YENEEA. The CDR3 totals 16 residues. Unmatched junction bases numbered 8, after V lost 5 bases and J lost 1 base. The entire variable domain, with the rest obtained from reference TRBV11-3 and TRBJ2-4, is as follows: EAGVVQSPRYKIIEKKQPVAFWCNPISGHNTLYWYLQNLGQGPELLIRYENEEAVDDSQLPKDRFSAERLKGVDSTLKIQPAELGDSAVYLCASSPRAGLAKNIQYFGAGTRLSVL.

The chain combines TRBV15 with TRBJ2-1, with D possibly TRBD1 on 5 matching bases. The CDR3 is 20 residues long. V lost 0 bases and J 12 bases, leaving 33 bases between the germline ends. Germline V CDR1 and CDR2: LNHNV, YYDKDF (reference sequence). The CDR3 is CATSRDEALHWGYNENWQFF. The CDR3 bases are TGTGCCACCAGCAGAGATGAGGCACTACACTGGGGCTACAATGAGAATTGGCAGTTCTTC. The full variable domain, rest sourced from reference TRBV15 and TRBJ2-1, is DAMVIQNPRYQVTQFGKPVTLSCSQTLNHNVMYWYQQKSSQAPKLLFHYYDKDFNNEADTPDNFQSRRPNTSFCFLDIRSPGLGDTAMYLCATSRDEALHWGYNENWQFFGPGTRLTVL.

The sample holds a few counts of this clonotype. The V gene is TRBV10-2, the J gene TRBJ1-5; D unresolved. Trimming shortened V by 0 bases and J by 10 bases, and 19 bases separated the two germline ends. Germline CDR1 and CDR2: WSHSY and SAAADI. This CDR3 has 16 amino acids. The CDR3 region has the DNA TGCGCCAGCAGTGAGTCGTCAAGGCGGGTCGATTCTCCCCAGCATTTT. Translation gives CASSESSRRVDSPQHF.

This clonotype has just a few counts. The chain has TRBV15 and TRBJ1-5, with 7 nucleotides matching TRBD1. The CDR3 is made up of 16 amino acids. Germline V gene data show CDR1 as LNHNV and CDR2 as YYDKDF (reference sequence). V dropped 0 bases and J dropped 6; count of bases not matched to a gene: 8. CDR3 protein: CATSRDSTGSSQPQHF. CDR3 sequence (DNA): TGTGCCACCAGCAGAGATTCGACAGGGAGTAGTCAGCCCCAGCATTTT.

The chain joins TRBV27 to TRBJ1-1; 7 bases align to TRBD1. CDR3 length: 15 amino acids. Losses at the gene ends were 0 bases for V and 3 bases for J; bases not matched to a gene: 4. Per the germline V gene, CDR1 is MNHEY and CDR2 is SMNVEV (reference sequence). The CDR3 loop is CASSLSGGTDTEAFF. The DNA of the CDR3 is TGTGCCAGCAGTTTATCGGGGGGGACAGACACTGAAGCTTTCTTT.

This clonotype was recorded a few times. The J gene is TRBJ2-3, the V gene TRBV19; D gene uncertain. Germline V gene lookup returns CDR1 LNHDA and CDR2 SQIVND (reference sequence). V lost 6 bases, J lost 3 bases, and 10 bases lay in between. The CDR3 is 13 residues long. The CDR3 here is CASRKGSTDTQYF. In nucleotides, the CDR3 is TGTGCCAGTAGGAAGGGTAGTACAGATACGCAGTATTTT. Drawing the rest from reference TRBV19 and TRBJ2-3, the complete variable domain is DGGITQSPKYLFRKEGQNVTLSCEQNLNHDAMYWYRQDPGQGLRLIYYSQIVNDFQKGDIAEGYSVSREKKESFPLTVTSAQKNPTAFYLCASRKGSTDTQYFGPGTRLTVL.

Worth noting for this clonotype: This may stem from a read error, because a much larger clone lies one nucleotide away. The chain combines TRBV9 with TRBJ2-3; TRBD2 is a possible D gene (6 bases). The CDR3 contains 13 residues. V lost 5 bases to trimming and J lost 1 base, with 8 bases between them. Germline CDR1 and CDR2: SGDLS and YYNGEE. The CDR3 region has the DNA TGTGCCAGCAGTTGGGGGGGCACAGATACGCAGTATTTT. Its translation: CASSWGGTDTQYF.